This TCR beta chain appears in the sequencing data of a study of Ad26.COV2.S vaccination and SARS-CoV-2 variants. Study overall: Once or twice, 56 days apart, Ad26.COV2.S was delivered intramuscularly.

Produced via immunoSEQ multiplex PCR; TCRdb's table is partial and in-frame only. The repertoire holds under 600,000 clones, around 89% seen once, with over 1.5% in the top ten. As concerns this clone: No antigen is known for it.

Study-wide findings and caveats: Substantial response breadth was reportedly seen for spike-specific CD8+ and CD4+ T cells after vaccination.

The germline V gene has CDR1 MNHNY and CDR2 SVGAGI (reference sequence). Deletions cut 1 base from V and 3 bases from J, with 10 bases between. The length of the CDR3 is 14 residues. Treatment: some 19 received Ad26.COV2.S at low or high dose, single or two shots; about five received placebo; per-sample allocation not given. Samples analyzed were those drawn on day 63 after the first vaccine or placebo injection. This chain joins TRBV6-6 and TRBJ2-7; D assignment may be TRBD1 or TRBD2 (5 bases each). The sequences come from peripheral blood, collected in a trial of Ad26.COV2.S vaccine versus placebo. The clonotype was recovered from a person aged 18-65 years who received the Ad26.COV2.S COVID-19 vaccine or a placebo. In DNA, the CDR3 is TGTGCCAGCAGTTACTGGGGGAAGGACTACGAGCAGTACTTC. Translated: CASSYWGKDYEQYF.